The rows below give T cell receptor beta chains drawn from one sample of a study of T cells in Graves' hyperthyroidism and ophthalmopathy. In TCRdb, the multiplex PCR reads were re-called with MiXCR into one record per CDR3 protein. The sample records fewer than 450,000 distinct CDR3 sequences, about a sixth being singletons. The specimen was blood. The origin of the receptors is a woman aged 25-40 years with Graves' hyperthyroidism that later progressed to Graves' ophthalmopathy. Each CDR3 is given with its conserved first and last residue. D genes are given only for firm matches. The size field is filled for only some rows; it gives once, few, many or a size class.

abundance: -; v_gene: TRBV6-2/TRBV6-3; j_gene: TRBJ1-1; d_gene: -; CDR3nt: TGTGCCAGCAGACAGACTATGAACACTGAAGCTTTCTTT; CDR3aa: CASRQTMNTEAFF
abundance: many; v_gene: TRBV12-3/TRBV12-4; j_gene: TRBJ1-5; d_gene: TRBD1; CDR3nt: TGTGCCAGCATTATGACAGGGTCGAATCAGCCCCAGCATTTT; CDR3aa: CASIMTGSNQPQHF
abundance: few; v_gene: TRBV19; j_gene: TRBJ2-2; d_gene: TRBD1; CDR3nt: TGTGCCAGTAGGACCTTCCCGGGACAGGGTAGGAGCGGGGAGCTGTTCTTT; CDR3aa: CASRTFPGQGRSGELFF
abundance: many; v_gene: TRBV20-1; j_gene: TRBJ2-7; d_gene: -; CDR3nt: TGCAGTGCTTTAGGGCCTGTGGCCGGGACCTACGAGCAGTACTTC; CDR3aa: CSALGPVAGTYEQYF
abundance: -; v_gene: TRBV11-1; j_gene: TRBJ2-2; d_gene: -; CDR3nt: TGTGCCTGGAATGGCGGGGCGAACACCGGGGAGCTGTTTTTT; CDR3aa: CAWNGGANTGELFF
abundance: many; v_gene: TRBV7-9; j_gene: TRBJ2-3; d_gene: -; CDR3nt: TGTGCCAGCAGCTCAGATTCGTTCGCCGACAGGTGGGGCCTCACAGATACGCAGTATTTT; CDR3aa: CASSSDSFADRWGLTDTQYF
abundance: many; v_gene: TRBV6-5; j_gene: TRBJ1-2; d_gene: -; CDR3nt: TGTGCCAGCAGTTACATGGAGGGGAACCCCAGAGGATATGGCTACACCTTC; CDR3aa: CASSYMEGNPRGYGYTF
abundance: -; v_gene: TRBV2; j_gene: TRBJ2-7; d_gene: TRBD2; CDR3nt: TGTGCCAGCAGCGGGACTACATCCTACGAGCAGTACTTC; CDR3aa: CASSGTTSYEQYF
abundance: -; v_gene: TRBV6-1; j_gene: TRBJ2-2; d_gene: -; CDR3nt: TGTGCCAGCAGTCCGGGAATAGATCCTGGAAGGGCCGGGGAGCTGTTTTTT; CDR3aa: CASSPGIDPGRAGELFF
abundance: -; v_gene: TRBV4-2; j_gene: TRBJ1-4; d_gene: TRBD1; CDR3nt: TGTGCCAGCAGCCGGACAGGGGGCGCTTCAAGTGAAAAACTGTTTTTT; CDR3aa: CASSRTGGASSEKLFF
abundance: few; v_gene: TRBV25-1; j_gene: TRBJ2-7; d_gene: -; CDR3nt: TGTGCCAGCAGTCCTGGGGGACTTGGGTCCTACGAGCAGTACTTC; CDR3aa: CASSPGGLGSYEQYF
abundance: many; v_gene: TRBV28; j_gene: TRBJ2-3; d_gene: TRBD2; CDR3nt: TGTGCCAGCAGTTCCCCGGGACTAGCGGGAGGGGGCGATACGCAGTATTTT; CDR3aa: CASSSPGLAGGGDTQYF
abundance: -; v_gene: TRBV20-1; j_gene: TRBJ1-2; d_gene: -; CDR3nt: TGCAGTGTGCGGGAAAACTATGGCTACACCTTC; CDR3aa: CSVRENYGYTF
abundance: -; v_gene: TRBV19; j_gene: TRBJ2-2; d_gene: TRBD2; CDR3nt: TGTGCCAGTAGACCTGGGACTAGCGTTACGAACACCGGGGAGCTGTTTTTT; CDR3aa: CASRPGTSVTNTGELFF
abundance: many; v_gene: TRBV29-1; j_gene: TRBJ1-1; d_gene: -; CDR3nt: TGCAGCGTTGATAACCGGAACACTGAAGCTTTCTTT; CDR3aa: CSVDNRNTEAFF
abundance: few; v_gene: TRBV7-9; j_gene: TRBJ2-7; d_gene: TRBD2; CDR3nt: TGTGCCAGCAGCTTCGCACTTCTAGCGGGAGGGCCCTGGGGCGAGCAGTACTTC; CDR3aa: CASSFALLAGGPWGEQYF
abundance: -; v_gene: TRBV6-1; j_gene: TRBJ2-1; d_gene: TRBD2; CDR3nt: TGTGCCAGCAGTCAGGGACTAGCAAATGAGCAGTTCTTC; CDR3aa: CASSQGLANEQFF
abundance: few; v_gene: TRBV30; j_gene: TRBJ1-3; d_gene: -; CDR3nt: TGTGCCTGGGAGGGGGGCGATGGAAACACCATATATTTT; CDR3aa: CAWEGGDGNTIYF
abundance: many; v_gene: TRBV20-1; j_gene: TRBJ2-3; d_gene: -; CDR3nt: TGCAGTGCTACCCCTCCCGGTGATACGCAGTATTTT; CDR3aa: CSATPPGDTQYF
abundance: -; v_gene: TRBV12-3/TRBV12-4; j_gene: TRBJ1-1; d_gene: -; CDR3nt: TGTGCCAGCAGTCCCGGTCTTGGGGGCCCGTCGAACACTGAAGCTTTCTTT; CDR3aa: CASSPGLGGPSNTEAFF